This TCR beta chain comes out of a study of T cells after yellow fever vaccination. TCRdb reanalysed the 5' RACE reads using MiXCR and keeps one entry per CDR3 protein. The data show a few hundred thousand distinct CDR3 sequences, about 7% seen once. Regarding the study as a whole: Post-booster repertoires contained most primary-vaccination clones again (about 95% CD4, around 89% CD8).

The germline V and J ends were trimmed by 3 bases and 0 bases, with 9 bases remaining between them. The CDR3 has 15 residues. Germline values: CDR1 MRHNA, CDR2 SNTAGT. As concerns this clonotype: Its matching antigen is unknown.

The sequence was collected from a young man who received the YFV17D yellow fever vaccine. The sequenced sample was CD4+ T cells sorted from PBMCs, obtained 15 days after the yellow fever booster vaccination. V and J are TRBV6-4 and TRBJ2-1; D is perhaps TRBD1 (6 bases). CDR3 bases: TGTGCCAGCAGTGAACAGGGCAGCTCCTACAATGAGCAGTTCTTC. Translated, it gives CASSEQGSSYNEQFF.